Listed below are T cell receptor beta chains from one sample, sequenced in a study of cytomegalovirus exposure and HLA in healthy donors. Measured with immunoSEQ multiplex PCR; TCRdb has only the in-frame clones, and not every one. The sample has a few hundred thousand clones; 80% to 90% are singletons. The sample consisted of PBMCs. Source of these receptors: a man under 40 in good health and CMV-seronegative. Each CDR3 is given with its conserved first and last residue. A D gene is named only where the DNA matches it firmly. For some rows the clone size is stated as once, few or many, or as a class when expanded; others skip it.

J gene: TRBJ1-6
V gene: TRBV6-1
clone size: NA
D gene: NA
CDR3 DNA: TGTGCCAGCATAGAGGGACACCCTAATTCACCCCTCCACTTT
CDR3 protein: CASIEGHPNSPLHF

J gene: TRBJ2-5
V gene: TRBV4-2
clone size: NA
D gene: TRBD2
CDR3 DNA: TGTGCCAGCAGCCCGGGGACTAGCGGGGGGCAAGAGACCCAGTACTTC
CDR3 protein: CASSPGTSGGQETQYF

J gene: TRBJ2-7
V gene: TRBV27
clone size: NA
D gene: TRBD1
CDR3 DNA: TGTGCCAGCAGTTTATACACCGGGACAGCTACCTACGAGCAGTACTTC
CDR3 protein: CASSLYTGTATYEQYF

J gene: TRBJ1-5
V gene: TRBV28
clone size: NA
D gene: TRBD1
CDR3 DNA: TGTGCCAGCAGTTTATACCTCGGACAGGGCGGCAATCAGCCCCAGCATTTT
CDR3 protein: CASSLYLGQGGNQPQHF

J gene: TRBJ2-2
V gene: TRBV10-3
clone size: NA
D gene: TRBD2
CDR3 DNA: TGTGCCATCAGTGAGTCAGGACTAGCGGGTTCGAACACCGGGGAGCTGTTTTTT
CDR3 protein: CAISESGLAGSNTGELFF

J gene: TRBJ2-2
V gene: TRBV7-8
clone size: NA
D gene: TRBD1
CDR3 DNA: TGTGCCAGCAGCTTACCGCGGGACAGGCCGAACACCGGGGAGCTGTTTTTT
CDR3 protein: CASSLPRDRPNTGELFF

J gene: TRBJ1-1
V gene: TRBV27
clone size: NA
D gene: TRBD1
CDR3 DNA: TGTGCCAGCAGTTCCAGGGGGCAATATACTGAAGCTTTCTTT
CDR3 protein: CASSSRGQYTEAFF

J gene: TRBJ1-1
V gene: TRBV27
clone size: NA
D gene: NA
CDR3 DNA: TGTGCCAGCAGTTTTATCCGGGGGAACACTGAAGCTTTCTTT
CDR3 protein: CASSFIRGNTEAFF

J gene: TRBJ1-1
V gene: TRBV29-1
clone size: few
D gene: NA
CDR3 DNA: TGCAGCGTTGAAGCAGAGAACACTGAAGCTTTCTTT
CDR3 protein: CSVEAENTEAFF

J gene: TRBJ1-5
V gene: TRBV4-2
clone size: NA
D gene: NA
CDR3 DNA: TGTGCCAGCAGCCAAGACAGGGCGGGGTGGGAGCCCCAGCATTTT
CDR3 protein: CASSQDRAGWEPQHF

J gene: TRBJ2-2
V gene: TRBV9
clone size: once
D gene: NA
CDR3 DNA: TGTGCCAGCAGGGTCCAGGAGGGATCCGGGGAGCTGTTTTTT
CDR3 protein: CASRVQEGSGELFF

J gene: TRBJ2-2
V gene: TRBV11-2
clone size: once
D gene: TRBD1
CDR3 DNA: TGTGCCAGCAGCTACGTACGGACAGGGCACGGGGAGCTGTTTTTT
CDR3 protein: CASSYVRTGHGELFF

J gene: TRBJ2-7
V gene: TRBV7-9
clone size: few
D gene: NA
CDR3 DNA: TGTACCAGCAGCTTAGGCAGCTACGAGCAGTACTTC
CDR3 protein: CTSSLGSYEQYF

J gene: TRBJ1-6
V gene: TRBV6-1
clone size: NA
D gene: TRBD1
CDR3 DNA: TGTGCCAGCAGTTGGACAGGCTCACCCCTCCACTTT
CDR3 protein: CASSWTGSPLHF

J gene: TRBJ2-1
V gene: TRBV11-1
clone size: few
D gene: NA
CDR3 DNA: TGTGCCAGCAGCTTAGCTAGAGGTAGCTCCTACAATGAGCAGTTCTTC
CDR3 protein: CASSLARGSSYNEQFF

J gene: TRBJ2-1
V gene: TRBV27
clone size: NA
D gene: TRBD2
CDR3 DNA: TGTGCCAGCAGCCCGGGACTAGCGGGTTACGGGGGATGGAATGAGCAGTTCTTC
CDR3 protein: CASSPGLAGYGGWNEQFF

J gene: TRBJ1-1
V gene: TRBV28
clone size: NA
D gene: NA
CDR3 DNA: TGTGCCACCTCCTTTTCAGGTTTGAGTGAAGCTTTCTTT
CDR3 protein: CATSFSGLSEAFF

J gene: TRBJ2-5
V gene: TRBV27
clone size: once
D gene: TRBD1
CDR3 DNA: TGTGCCAGCAGAACTAACAGGGGGGTCCAAGAGACCCAGTACTTC
CDR3 protein: CASRTNRGVQETQYF

J gene: TRBJ2-1
V gene: TRBV5-1
clone size: NA
D gene: TRBD2
CDR3 DNA: TGCGCCAGCAGCTTGGGCGGGGGATCGTACAATGAGCAGTTCTTC
CDR3 protein: CASSLGGGSYNEQFF

J gene: TRBJ1-6
V gene: TRBV28
clone size: NA
D gene: TRBD1
CDR3 DNA: TGTGCCAGCAGCCCACCCCAGGGGGCGATTTCACCCCTCCACTTT
CDR3 protein: CASSPPQGAISPLHF